The 18 T cell receptor beta chains reported below all come from one sample, sequenced in a study of graft-versus-host responses after intestinal transplantation. Their antigens are not known. Measured with immunoSEQ multiplex PCR; TCRdb has only the in-frame clones, and not every one. There are more than 60,000 clones in the sample; roughly 91% occur only once, and roughly 1.3% lies in the top ten. Here the sequenced sample was unstimulated CD8+ T cells sorted from spleen or lymph node cells, taken before intestinal transplant. Every receptor here comes from a human donor who received an intestinal transplant.

The chain joins TRBV19 to TRBJ1-3, with TRBD1 identical over 7 bases. The CDR3 has 16 amino acids. CDR1 and CDR2 (germline): LNHDA, SQIVND (reference sequence). Losses at the gene ends were 7 bases for V and 4 bases for J; bases not matched to a gene: 13. The chain's CDR3 is CASIKPRQGFGNTIYF. CDR3 DNA: TGTGCCAGTATTAAACCTCGACAGGGCTTCGGAAACACCATATATTTT.

This clone was recorded only once. The CDR3 here is CASSAGLLSSYEQYF. For the CDR3, the DNA is TGTGCCAGCAGCGCGGGACTGCTTAGCTCCTACGAGCAGTACTTC. V is TRBV9 and J is TRBJ2-7, with TRBD2 as a possible D gene (6 bases). The germline gives CDR1 SGDLS, CDR2 YYNGEE. This CDR3 has 15 residues. V was trimmed by 3 bases and J by 0 bases, leaving 13 bases between them. The whole variable domain, filled in from reference TRBV9 and TRBJ2-7, reads DSGVTQTPKHLITATGQRVTLRCSPRSGDLSVYWYQQSLDQGLQFLIQYYNGEERAKGNILERFSAQQFPDLHSELNLSSLELGDSALYFCASSAGLLSSYEQYFGPGTRLTVT.

V usage is TRBV7-2 and J usage is TRBJ2-7; no clear D. CDR1 and CDR2 (germline): SGHTA, FQGNSA. The CDR3 is 12 amino acids. V lost 3 bases and J lost 4, with 7 bases in between. CDR3 nucleotide sequence: TGTGCCAGCAGCTTCGATAGATACGAGCAGTACTTC. It specifies CASSFDRYEQYF.

The chain uses TRBV27 and TRBJ1-1, with D maybe TRBD1 (6 bases). The germline CDR1 and CDR2 sequences are MNHEY and SMNVEV (reference sequence). Trimming stripped 0 bases from V and 7 bases from J, with 9 bases between. The CDR3 has 13 residues. The CDR3 spells CASSLSDSLEAFF. For the CDR3, the DNA is TGTGCCAGCAGTTTATCGGACAGCCTTGAAGCTTTCTTT.

V gene TRBV2 combines with J gene TRBJ2-5; 9 positions match TRBD2. From germline, CDR1 is SNHLY and CDR2 FYNNEI. CDR3 length: 14 residues. V lost 6 bases to trimming and J lost 1 base; unmatched junction nucleotides: 3. Here the CDR3 reads CASRVSGGQETQYF. CDR3 nucleotide sequence: TGTGCCAGCAGGGTTAGCGGGGGCCAAGAGACCCAGTACTTC. The whole variable domain, filled in from reference TRBV2 and TRBJ2-5, reads EPEVTQTPSHQVTQMGQEVILRCVPISNHLYFYWYRQILGQKVEFLVSFYNNEISEKSEIFDDQFSVERPDGSNFTLKIRSTKLEDSAMYFCASRVSGGQETQYFGPGTRLLVL.

V usage is TRBV27 and J usage is TRBJ2-1, with 14 positions matching TRBD2. Germline CDR1 reads MNHEY; CDR2 reads SMNVEV (reference sequence). CDR3 length equals 17 residues. Trimming took 5 bases from V and 10 from J; bases not matched to a gene: 13. The CDR3 DNA follows: TGTGCCAGCAGTAAACTAGCGACTAGCGGGGGGGCCCGGGAGCAGTTCTTC. Amino acid sequence: CASSKLATSGGAREQFF.

The chain is built from TRBV7-6 and TRBJ2-3, with 8 bases that match TRBD2. CDR3 size: 17 residues. Germline CDR1 SGHVS, CDR2 FNYEAQ. V lost 4 bases and J lost 3; bases outside the gene matches: 12. The CDR3 DNA reads as TGTGCCAGCAGCTCCGAGAGCGGGGGAGTTGAAACAGATACGCAGTATTTT. Translating it yields CASSSESGGVETDTQYF.

CDR3 region: CATSSESGGSSYEQYF. The CDR3 DNA is TGTGCCACCAGCAGTGAGAGCGGGGGGTCCTCCTACGAGCAGTACTTC. The rearrangement links TRBV15 to TRBJ2-7, with 9 bases fitting TRBD2. Per germline, CDR1 LNHNV and CDR2 YYDKDF (reference sequence). Losses at the gene ends were 3 bases for V and 0 bases for J; bases not matched to a gene: 6. The CDR3 is 16 amino acids.

The chain recombines TRBV21-1 with TRBJ1-5; TRBD1 is the table's D call, not checked against the DNA. TRBV21-1 is assigned pseudogene status. This CDR3 region has 15 residues. CDR3 residues: CAGRQGESSNQPQHF. The CDR3 DNA reads as TGTGCCGGGCGACAGGGAGAAAGTAGCAATCAGCCCCAGCATTTT.

The chain uses TRBV6-1 and TRBJ1-3; TRBD1 is a possible D gene (6 bases). V lost 9 bases and J lost 9, with 24 bases in between. This CDR3 has 15 amino acids. Germline CDR1 MNHNS, CDR2 SASEGT. Here the CDR3 DNA reads TGTGCCAGTACCGGCGAGGGGGGGAAGTTTGGCACCATATATTTT. It specifies CASTGEGGKFGTIYF.

This chain links TRBV15 with TRBJ1-4; tentatively, D is TRBD1 (5 bases). The germline V and J ends were trimmed by 2 bases and 0 bases, with 10 bases remaining between them. The CDR3 spans 16 residues. Per the germline V gene, CDR1 is LNHNV and CDR2 is YYDKDF (reference sequence). CDR3 protein: CATSRLDSATNEKLFF. The CDR3 bases are TGTGCCACCAGCAGACTTGACAGTGCAACTAATGAAAAACTGTTTTTT.

This clone occurred a few times. The gene calls are TRBV21-1 and TRBJ1-5; the DNA was not used to check the table's D call, TRBD1. TRBV21-1 is a pseudogene locus. The CDR3 consists of 14 residues. CDR3 in amino acids: CASNPGQSNQPQHF. In DNA form, the CDR3 reads TGTGCCAGCAATCCGGGACAGTCAAATCAGCCCCAGCATTTT.

The chain couples TRBV7-6 to TRBJ1-2; no definite D call. This CDR3 is 17 amino acids long. Deletions cut 0 bases from V and 0 bases from J, with 14 bases between. Germline CDR1 SGHVS, CDR2 FNYEAQ. CDR3 in amino acids: CASSLAVKPTTNYGYTF. The CDR3 region has the DNA TGTGCCAGCAGCTTAGCGGTGAAGCCAACCACTAACTATGGCTACACCTTC.

The CDR3 DNA reads as TGTGCCAGCAGCCCCGACCCCCTAGTAGAGACCCAGTACTTC. It codes for CASSPDPLVETQYF. This chain joins TRBV7-9 and TRBJ2-5, with D hard to call. The CDR3 has 14 residues. V lost 5 bases and J lost 4, with 14 bases in between. Germline V gene lookup returns CDR1 SEHNR and CDR2 FQNEAQ (reference sequence). The full variable domain, in which reference TRBV7-9 and TRBJ2-5 provide the parts outside the CDR3, is DTGVSQNPRHKITKRGQNVTFRCDPISEHNRLYWYRQTLGQGPEFLTYFQNEAQLEKSRLLSDRFSAERPKGSFSTLEIQRTEQGDSAMYLCASSPDPLVETQYFGPGTRLLVL.

The rearrangement uses TRBV14 and TRBJ2-7, with 7 bases lining up with TRBD1. The germline V gene has CDR1 SGHDN and CDR2 FVKESK. V lost 4 bases and J lost 0; bases outside the gene matches: 6. The CDR3 contains 15 residues. CDR3 residues: CASSLGQPSSYEQYF. The DNA of the CDR3 is TGTGCCAGCAGCCTGGGACAGCCGTCCTCCTACGAGCAGTACTTC.

The gene calls are TRBV27 and TRBJ1-1, with 10 positions matching TRBD1. Looked up from germline, CDR1 is MNHEY and CDR2 is SMNVEV (reference sequence). V dropped 4 bases and J dropped 6; count of bases not matched to a gene: 2. The CDR3 sequence is 13 residues long. CDR3 nucleotide sequence: TGTGCCAGCAGTTGGGACAGGGGAGCTGAAGCTTTCTTT. Encoded protein: CASSWDRGAEAFF.

The rearrangement joins TRBV13 to TRBJ1-2, with a tentative D call TRBD1 (5 bases). This CDR3 is built from 17 residues. V gave up 3 bases and J gave up 1 base, with 18 bases separating them. CDR1 is PRHDT, CDR2 FYEKMQ, per germline (reference sequence). In DNA, the CDR3 is TGTGCCAGCAGCTTGGGGGGAAGGGTCGCGGATAACTATGGCTACACCTTC. It specifies CASSLGGRVADNYGYTF.

The J gene is TRBJ2-3, the V gene TRBV28; D is unresolved. The CDR3 is made up of 16 amino acids. The germline CDR1 and CDR2 sequences are MDHEN and SYDVKM. The V and J ends lost 4 bases and 0 bases respectively, with 14 bases between them. CDR3 in amino acids: CASSSLSTLSTDTQYF. The DNA of the CDR3 is TGTGCCAGCAGTTCCTTGTCCACTCTTAGCACAGATACGCAGTATTTT.